The next 3 T cell receptor beta chains were all read from a single sample in a study of T cell repertoires in cytomegalovirus infection. Each CDR3 protein gets one entry after TCRdb re-called the reads with MiXCR. The sample includes about 360,000 distinct CDR3 sequences, 15% to 20% seen only once; the top ten take 8.7%. The sample taken for sequencing was PBMCs. The receptor source for this set is a human donor in good health (CMV status not recorded). Some clones in this sample may be carry-over from other donors' samples.

This clonotype was observed many times. V and J are TRBV7-2 and TRBJ2-1; the D gene could be TRBD1 or TRBD2 (5 bases each). The CDR3 contains 18 residues. The germline gives CDR1 SGHTA, CDR2 FQGNSA. Trimming left V 4 bases short and J 6 bases short, with 25 bases between. CDR3 amino acids: CASSSHPLSKSGRNEQFF. The DNA for the CDR3 is TGTGCCAGCAGCTCCCACCCCCTGTCCAAGTCGGGGCGCAATGAGCAGTTCTTC.

This clonotype was recorded at least ten times. This chain joins TRBV10-3 and TRBJ1-5; 7 bases align to TRBD1. The CDR3 runs 16 residues. CDR1 is ENHRY, CDR2 SYGVKD, per germline. The junction had 4 bases not matched to a gene; V was cut back by 2 bases and J by 0 bases. The CDR3 loop is CAISEKTGTSNQPQHF. The CDR3 DNA reads TGTGCCATCAGTGAGAAGACAGGGACTAGCAATCAGCCCCAGCATTTT.

The rearrangement uses TRBV20-1 and TRBJ2-3; D gene ambiguous. Germline V gene data show CDR1 as DFQATT and CDR2 as SNEGSKA (reference sequence). The CDR3 consists of 15 residues. V gave up 0 bases and J gave up 1 base, with 11 bases separating them. The CDR3 DNA reads as TGCAGTGCTAGAGATGGTCCCGAGGGCACAGATACGCAGTATTTT. Encoded protein: CSARDGPEGTDTQYF.